Detailed here is one T cell receptor beta chain. Its antigen is unidentified. This entry is derived from a study of CXCR3-negative and CXCR3-positive naive CD8 T cells. Regarding the study as a whole: Similarly elevated diversity marked both naive subsets, with memory CD8+ cells showing far lower diversity. TRB CDR3s were more hydrophobic in CXCR3-positive than in CXCR3-negative naive cells. Similar TRBV-TRBJ usage characterized naive CXCR3-negative and CXCR3-positive cells; memory cells differed.

Per germline, CDR1 SGHRS and CDR2 YFSETQ. The CDR3 consists of 17 residues. The CD45RO-CCR7+CD27+CD95- phenotype denoted naive CD8+ T cells. In preparing the TRB cDNA libraries, 5' RACE with UMI labels was used. TCRdb reanalyzed the 5' RACE reads, giving one entry per CDR3 protein sequence and no DNA. Recorded for this sample: under 50,000 distinct CDR3 sequences. Sequenced material: naive CXCR3- CD8+ T cells from blood. Subset meaning: CD45RO-CCR7+CD27+CD95- naive CD8+ T cells lacking CXCR3 (TNR3-). V gene TRBV5-1 combines with J gene TRBJ2-7; TCRdb reports TRBD2, a call that lacks DNA to check it against. This clonotype was sampled from a human donor in good health. Some clones in this sample may be carry-over from other donors' samples. Here the CDR3 reads CASSSEPLAGGTYEQYF.